A selection of T cell receptor beta chains follows, all from one sample in a study of Ad26.COV2.S vaccination and SARS-CoV-2 variants. Sequencing used immunoSEQ multiplex PCR; TCRdb keeps in-frame clones, though not all of them. The data show over 400,000 clones, with about 90% seen just once and around 4.5% held by the top ten. The starting material was peripheral blood, obtained in a trial of Ad26.COV2.S vaccine versus placebo. All receptors derive from a person aged 18-65 years who received the Ad26.COV2.S COVID-19 vaccine or a placebo. Both conserved end residues are part of each CDR3. Rows give clone size only sometimes, using once, few, many, or a class for an expanded clone.

clone_size,j_call,v_call,cdr3_aa
.,TRBJ2-3,TRBV7-2,CASSTETSATDTQYF
.,TRBJ2-1,TRBV5-1,CASSLTMTSGISLSEQFF
.,TRBJ2-4,TRBV6-1,CASSEAGSGGIAKNIQYF
.,TRBJ2-2,TRBV20-1,CMTQAGELFF
few,TRBJ2-1,TRBV19,CASSILRLAGDNEQFF
.,TRBJ2-7,TRBV7-2,CASSIISAVLAGNTYEQYF
.,TRBJ1-5,TRBV28,CASSPSGRGWNQPQHF
.,TRBJ2-1,TRBV5-1,CASSLPSSYNEQFF
.,TRBJ2-7,TRBV6-1,CASSDGQGTYEQYF
.,TRBJ2-3,TRBV27,CASSLFQTDTQYF
.,TRBJ2-6,TRBV10-3,CAISDRTGKANVLTF
.,TRBJ2-5,TRBV7-9,CASSLNEETQYF
.,TRBJ2-7,TRBV5-1,CASSPGLAGNYEQYF
.,TRBJ2-1,TRBV28,CASSLMGGGQFF
once,TRBJ2-1,TRBV7-9,CASSSLINEQFF
.,TRBJ1-2,TRBV27,CASSARTERWGDYGYTF
.,TRBJ2-3,TRBV7-9,CASSLAHSTDTQYF
.,TRBJ2-7,TRBV27,CASSLLGSPLNEQYF
.,TRBJ1-1,TRBV5-5,CASSLAGGNRNTEAFF
.,TRBJ2-7,TRBV5-5,CASSLATGIGHEQYF
once,TRBJ2-1,TRBV7-3,CASSPTEVHGAYNEQFF
.,TRBJ1-5,TRBV18,CASSPSAGNQPQHF
.,TRBJ2-7,TRBV20-1,CSASIEEGVNEQYF
.,TRBJ2-4,TRBV6-4,CASKKSGRSRKNIQYF
.,TRBJ1-1,TRBV28,CASSSQGVVSTEAFF
.,TRBJ2-7,TRBV4-2,CASSDLMGTYEQYF
.,TRBJ2-1,TRBV14,CASSQVRGGSEQFF